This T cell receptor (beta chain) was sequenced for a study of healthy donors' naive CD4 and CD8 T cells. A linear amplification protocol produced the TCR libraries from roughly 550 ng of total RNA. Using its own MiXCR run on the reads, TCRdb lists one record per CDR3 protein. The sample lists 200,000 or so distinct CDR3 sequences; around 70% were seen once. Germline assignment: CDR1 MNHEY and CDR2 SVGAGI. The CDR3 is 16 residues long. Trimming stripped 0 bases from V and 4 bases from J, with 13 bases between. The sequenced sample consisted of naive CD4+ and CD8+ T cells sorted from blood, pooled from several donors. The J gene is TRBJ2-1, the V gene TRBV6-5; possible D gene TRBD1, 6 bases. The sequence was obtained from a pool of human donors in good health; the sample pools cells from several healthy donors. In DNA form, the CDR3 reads TGTGCCAGCAGTTACTCAGTGGGACAACGGTACAATGAGCAGTTCTTC. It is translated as CASSYSVGQRYNEQFF.